This T cell receptor (beta chain) was retrieved from a study of OX40 agonist ivuxolimab in advanced cancers. Background for the entire study: Ivuxolimab, which targeted the costimulatory receptor OX40 (CD134), was an agonistic, fully human IgG2 monoclonal antibody. Intravenous ivuxolimab was administered to patients every 2 weeks at six dose levels: 0.01, 0.1, 0.3, 1.5, 3 and 10 mg/kg. Of the approximately 53 patients in dose escalation, 19 had hepatocellular carcinoma, about 15 had melanoma, 9 had renal cell carcinoma and 9 had head and neck cancer. In the dose-escalation cohort, more than 75% of patients were male, and the mean age was approximately 64 years, with a range of roughly 20 to 85. Patients were allowed to have had prior anti-PD-1, anti-PD-L1 or anti-CTLA-4 therapy, and approximately 40% of the dose-escalation patients had been treated with checkpoint inhibitors. Partial responses occurred in three dose-escalation patients: two with cutaneous melanoma and one with hepatocellular carcinoma. The point of sequencing TCRbeta in the periphery was to test whether ivuxolimab changed TCR sequence diversity and drove clonal T-cell expansion. The paper reports the monotherapy dose-escalation portion (N of about 50 patients) of the phase I ivuxolimab trial. On the study overall, not on this receptor specifically: Which antigens the clonally expanded peripheral T cells were specific for was not determined. In the 0.1-3.0 mg/kg groups, partial responders had among the lowest normalized peripheral clonal expansion, particularly in CD8+ T cells. At doses of 0.1 to 3.0 mg/kg, clonal expansion of both CD4+ and CD8+ blood T cells was observed from baseline to week 6. After ivuxolimab, more expanded clones were found on average in CD8+ T cells than in CD4+ T cells. Low levels of normalized T-cell clonal expansion were also seen in some nonresponding patients.

Genomic DNA was isolated from the sorted cells so that the TCRbeta CDR3 region could be sequenced. TCRbeta CDR3 regions were sequenced using the immunoSEQ Assay. This immuneACCESS table, as held by TCRdb, lists in-frame sequences with V and J called but not all clones. Of the missing ones, under half trace to an unresolved V gene in checked studies; the others have no known cause. The sample data list about 22,000 clones, and almost 85% of these were observed just once. 25% to 40% of the sample goes to the ten largest clones. Based on its abundance in the sample, this clone is medium-sized (0.01 to 0.1%). Its antigen remains undetermined. The record has no base qualities; no much larger clone is one base away. The same CDR3 arises from other DNA sequences in this sample as well. Including cysteine and phenylalanine, the CDR3 has 13 amino acids. Left in the record is the CDR3 DNA by itself, 39 bases read in frame from the first base. CDR1 is given as SNHLY and CDR2 as FYNNEI, both from the germline V gene. V gives up 5 bases and J gives up 1 base, and the segment between their germline ends measures 8 bases.

The trial excluded patients who had a history of autoimmune disease or were on systemic immunosuppression. In every dose cohort, peripheral blood was drawn for TCR sequencing at baseline, cycle 4 day 1, and cycle 7 day 1. The samples were taken from a phase I, first-in-human, multicenter, open-label dose-escalation trial of ivuxolimab. Adults with locally advanced or metastatic melanoma, renal cell, hepatocellular, or head and neck squamous cell carcinoma were enrolled in the trial. CD4+ and CD8+ T cells were sorted separately from peripheral blood before TCR sequencing. The sample in question was CD4+ or CD8+ T cells sorted from blood, obtained in a trial of the OX40 agonist ivuxolimab. The origin of this receptor is an adult with an advanced solid tumor such as melanoma, head and neck, liver or kidney cancer. Recombination connected TRBV2 to TRBJ1-1, with no confident D gene call. The CDR3 corresponds to CASSLSGNTEAFF. Here is the DNA: TGTGCCAGCAGTCTCAGCGGGAACACTGAAGCTTTCTTT.